The clone carrying this T cell receptor (beta chain) was seen just once. Germline V lookup: CDR1 GTSNPN, CDR2 SVGIG (reference sequence). The CDR3 contains 14 residues. J gave up 2 bases and V 4 bases, and 5 bases lay outside the gene matches. Measured with immunoSEQ multiplex PCR; TCRdb has only the in-frame clones, and not every one. The sample contains over 150,000 clones, approximately 85% of which appear only once. The sample belongs to a study of blood T cell repertoires in COVID-19. Material: peripheral blood. The TCR originated in a man aged 55 to 70 with COVID-19, enrolled during active disease. The chain couples TRBV30 to TRBJ1-1; the match to TRBD1 covers 9 bases. CDR3 DNA: TGTGCCTGGAACCGGGACAGGGCAAACACTGAAGCTTTCTTT. Encoded protein: CAWNRDRANTEAFF.